Listed below are T cell receptor beta chains from one sample, sequenced in a study of cytomegalovirus exposure and HLA in healthy donors. The data were produced by immunoSEQ multiplex PCR, yet TCRdb's version contains in-frame clones alone and is incomplete. The repertoire holds 130,000 or so clones, with approximately 80% as singletons. What was sequenced was PBMCs. The receptors derive from a middle-aged woman in good health and CMV-seronegative. CDR3s include the opening cysteine and the closing phenylalanine or tryptophan. A D gene is named only where the DNA matches it firmly. Size tells how often a clone was seen (once, few, many) or the class of an expanded clone, and some rows leave it out.

d_gene | abundance | j_gene | v_gene | CDR3nt | CDR3aa
NA | NA | TRBJ2-3 | TRBV11-2 | TGTGCCAGCAGCTTAGATCACGGGGTTGGAACAGATACGCAGTATTTT | CASSLDHGVGTDTQYF
TRBD1 | NA | TRBJ1-1 | TRBV5-5 | TGTGCCAGCAGCTTCCCTAGGACAGGGGGCTTAGCTTTCTTT | CASSFPRTGGLAFF
TRBD2 | NA | TRBJ2-2 | TRBV4-3 | TGCGCCAGCAGCCAAGATGGGGGACTAGCGGGATTTCTGAACACCGGGGAGCTGTTTTTT | CASSQDGGLAGFLNTGELFF
TRBD2 | NA | TRBJ2-2 | TRBV2 | TGTGCCAGCAGCCTTGGACTAGCGGGAACCGGGGAGCTGTTTTTT | CASSLGLAGTGELFF
NA | NA | TRBJ2-1 | TRBV7-2 | TGTGCCAGCAGCTTATACGCGGGATTAGGCTCCAATGAGCAGTTCTTC | CASSLYAGLGSNEQFF
TRBD1 | NA | TRBJ1-1 | TRBV27 | TGTGCCAGCCGCCAGGGACAGGGGGCTGCTTTTGGAGGTGAAGCTTTCTTT | CASRQGQGAAFGGEAFF
NA | few | TRBJ1-1 | TRBV5-1 | TGCGCCAGCAGCTTGGGGGACGACAGGGAAGCTTTCTTT | CASSLGDDREAFF
TRBD2 | NA | TRBJ2-3 | TRBV13 | TGTGCCAGCAGCTTACGACTAGCCAAGGTAACAGATACGCAGTATTTT | CASSLRLAKVTDTQYF
TRBD2 | NA | TRBJ2-7 | TRBV7-3 | TGTGCCAGCAACCGCATAGCGGGGGACAACGAGCAGTACTTC | CASNRIAGDNEQYF
NA | NA | TRBJ1-5 | TRBV28 | TGTGCCAGCAGTTTAGGGTCGGGGAGGGGCCCTAATCAGCCCCAGCATTTT | CASSLGSGRGPNQPQHF
TRBD1 | NA | TRBJ1-5 | TRBV19 | TGTGCCAGTAGTACAGGGACAGGGCGGCCTCAGCCCCAGCATTTT | CASSTGTGRPQPQHF
NA | NA | TRBJ2-7 | TRBV21-1 | TGTGCCAGCAGCAAAGACGGGCAGTACTTC | CASSKDGQYF
NA | NA | TRBJ2-5 | TRBV10-2 | TGCGCCAGCAGCAAAACTACAGGGAACCAAGAGACCCAGTACTTC | CASSKTTGNQETQYF
NA | NA | TRBJ2-5 | TRBV7-9 | TGTGCCAGCAGCTTAGGGGGTCGGCGGGAAACAATAAAGCGGACCCAGTACTTC | CASSLGGRRETIKRTQYF
NA | NA | TRBJ1-6 | TRBV6-5 | TGTGCCAGCAGTCCCGAGCGGCTAGGCAATTCACCCCTCCACTTT | CASSPERLGNSPLHF
NA | NA | TRBJ2-7 | TRBV5-1 | TGCGCCAGCAGCTTGGGGCGGACGGGAAGCTCCTACGAGCAGTACTTC | CASSLGRTGSSYEQYF
TRBD1 | NA | TRBJ2-1 | TRBV5-1 | TGCGCCAGCAGTCTAGGCGGGACAGGGGACTACAATGAGCAGTTCTTC | CASSLGGTGDYNEQFF
TRBD1 | NA | TRBJ2-7 | TRBV27 | TGTGCCAGCAGTTTATCAGAACAGGGGCTCTACGAGCAGTACTTC | CASSLSEQGLYEQYF
NA | NA | TRBJ2-3 | TRBV6-6 | TGTGCCAGCAGTACCAGGGTCGGCACAGATACGCAGTATTTT | CASSTRVGTDTQYF
TRBD1 | NA | TRBJ2-7 | TRBV2 | TGTGCCAGCAGACACGCCCGGACAGGTTCCTACGAGCAGTACTTC | CASRHARTGSYEQYF
TRBD1 | few | TRBJ1-1 | TRBV6-5 | TGTGCCAGCAGTTACCACGGACAGGGGGGCACTGAAGCTTTCTTT | CASSYHGQGGTEAFF
TRBD1 | once | TRBJ1-2 | TRBV2 | TGTGCCAGCAAGAGCAACAGGGGGCGAAACTATGGCTACACCTTC | CASKSNRGRNYGYTF
TRBD1 | once | TRBJ1-1 | TRBV12-5 | TGTGCTAGTGGTTTGGGAAAGGATTCAGGGGGATTTAACACTGAAGCTTTCTTT | CASGLGKDSGGFNTEAFF
NA | NA | TRBJ1-2 | TRBV7-3 | TGTGCCAGCAGCTTAGTGGGAGATACTAACTATGGCTACACCTTC | CASSLVGDTNYGYTF
NA | NA | TRBJ1-6 | TRBV2 | TGTGCCAGCCGAGGCGGGAGCTCCTATAATTCACCCCTCCACTTT | CASRGGSSYNSPLHF
TRBD1 | NA | TRBJ1-3 | TRBV6-6 | TGTGCCAGCAGTTCAGGGGGATTAGGAAACACCATATATTTT | CASSSGGLGNTIYF
TRBD2 | NA | TRBJ2-3 | TRBV7-2 | TGTGCCAGCAGCTCCCTAGCGGGAGTCACCACAGATACGCAGTATTTT | CASSSLAGVTTDTQYF
TRBD2 | NA | TRBJ2-5 | TRBV5-4 | TGTGCCAGCAGCCCCCCCGGGGTAGCGGGGGGTTCGGAGACCCAGTACTTC | CASSPPGVAGGSETQYF
NA | NA | TRBJ1-1 | TRBV19 | TGTGCCAGTAGGAAGGGGATTTCGAACACTGAAGCTTTCTTT | CASRKGISNTEAFF
NA | NA | TRBJ1-5 | TRBV2 | TGTGCCAGCAGTGCATCGACGCGGGATCAGCCCCAGCATTTT | CASSASTRDQPQHF
TRBD2 | NA | TRBJ2-1 | TRBV7-6 | TGTGCCAGCAGCTTGCGGGGGGATGGTGAGCAGTTCTTC | CASSLRGDGEQFF
TRBD2 | NA | TRBJ2-1 | TRBV6-4 | TGTGCCAGCAGTGACTCAGGACTAGGCTACAATGAGCAGTTCTTC | CASSDSGLGYNEQFF
TRBD2 | NA | TRBJ2-7 | TRBV15 | TGTGCCACCAGCGATACAGGACTAGCGTTCTCCTACGAGCAGTACTTC | CATSDTGLAFSYEQYF
NA | NA | TRBJ2-3 | TRBV30 | TGTGCCTGGAGTGTATGGGCAGGGGGCACAGATACGCAGTATTTT | CAWSVWAGGTDTQYF
NA | NA | TRBJ1-2 | TRBV28 | TGTGCCAGCAGTTTCGGGTTCCGCTATGGCTACACCTTC | CASSFGFRYGYTF
NA | few | TRBJ2-7 | TRBV25-1 | TGTGCCAGCAGTCCCTCGAGGGACTCCTACGAGCAGTACTTC | CASSPSRDSYEQYF
TRBD2 | NA | TRBJ2-1 | TRBV5-6 | TGTGCCAGCAGCTTTCGAAGTATTGTGGCGGGGGGGCCCTACAATGAGCAGTTCTTC | CASSFRSIVAGGPYNEQFF
NA | NA | TRBJ2-3 | TRBV5-6 | TGTGCCAGCAGCTTGCGACTCCGCACAGATACGCAGTATTTT | CASSLRLRTDTQYF
TRBD1 | few | TRBJ1-4 | TRBV5-6 | TGTGCCAGCAGTCTACCGGGACAGGGCTCTAGGTTGTTTTTT | CASSLPGQGSRLFF
TRBD2 | NA | TRBJ2-5 | TRBV6-5 | TGTGCCAGCAGTGGACTAGCGGGGGGCGGAGAGACCCAGTACTTC | CASSGLAGGGETQYF
NA | NA | TRBJ2-1 | TRBV6-1 | TGTGCCAGCAGTGAACGGGACTCCCCAAACCCCACCTACAATGAGCAGTTCTTC | CASSERDSPNPTYNEQFF
TRBD1 | NA | TRBJ2-5 | TRBV7-6 | TGTGCCAGCAGCGTCACGACAGGGGCCGGGGAGACCCAGTACTTC | CASSVTTGAGETQYF
TRBD2 | NA | TRBJ2-7 | TRBV6-6 | TGTGCCAGCAGTAAGACTAGCGGGAGAAACGAGCAGTACTTC | CASSKTSGRNEQYF
NA | NA | TRBJ2-1 | TRBV18 | TGTGCCAGCTCACAAACAGCCACCTCCTACAATGAGCAGTTCTTC | CASSQTATSYNEQFF
TRBD1 | NA | TRBJ2-4 | TRBV5-4 | TGTGCCAGCAGAGCTGCAGGGGGCGGGGACATTCAGTACTTC | CASRAAGGGDIQYF
NA | NA | TRBJ1-2 | TRBV30 | TGTGCCTGGACAGGGTTAGGTGGCTACACCTTC | CAWTGLGGYTF
TRBD1 | once | TRBJ2-7 | TRBV29-1 | TGCAGCGTGGTTGGACAGGCCTACGAGCAGTACTTC | CSVVGQAYEQYF
NA | NA | TRBJ2-1 | TRBV7-9 | TGTGCCAGCAGCCCAACGACTAGCTACAATGAGCAGTTCTTC | CASSPTTSYNEQFF
TRBD2 | NA | TRBJ2-7 | TRBV7-3 | TGTGCCAGCAGTCCGACTAGCGGGGGGGCCGACGAGCAGTACTTC | CASSPTSGGADEQYF